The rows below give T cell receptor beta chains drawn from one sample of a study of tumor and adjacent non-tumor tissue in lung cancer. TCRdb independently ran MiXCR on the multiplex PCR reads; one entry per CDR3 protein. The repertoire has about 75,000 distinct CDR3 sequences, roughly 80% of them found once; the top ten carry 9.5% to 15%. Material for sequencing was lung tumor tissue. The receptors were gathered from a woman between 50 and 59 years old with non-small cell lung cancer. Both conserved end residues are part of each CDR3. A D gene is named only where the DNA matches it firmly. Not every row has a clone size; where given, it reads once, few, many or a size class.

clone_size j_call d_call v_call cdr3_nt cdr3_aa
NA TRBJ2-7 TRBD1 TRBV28 TGTACCACCGGGACAGGGAGTCGCCACGAGCAGTACTTC CTTGTGSRHEQYF
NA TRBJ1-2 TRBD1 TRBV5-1 TGCGCCAGCAGGTTGCGACAGGGAAACTATGGCTACGCTTTC CASRLRQGNYGYAF
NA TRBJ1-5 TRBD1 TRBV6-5 TGTGCCAGTAGTAACGGACAGGGATATCAGCCCCAGCATTTT CASSNGQGYQPQHF
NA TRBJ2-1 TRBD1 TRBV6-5 TGTACTAGCAGGACAGGGGCTCCCTCCTACAATGAGCAGTTCTTC CTSRTGAPSYNEQFF
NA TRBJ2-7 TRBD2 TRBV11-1 TGTGCCAGCATCTATTCCAGGGTGCAGCGGGGGGCCGAGCAGTACTTC CASIYSRVQRGAEQYF
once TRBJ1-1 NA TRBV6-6 TGTGTCAGCAGCTCCGGGACGGCTAACACTGAAGCTTTCTTT CVSSSGTANTEAFF
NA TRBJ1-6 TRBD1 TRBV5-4 TGTGCCAGCAGCTTCGAGGACAGGATTAATTCGCCCCACCACTTT CASSFEDRINSPHHF
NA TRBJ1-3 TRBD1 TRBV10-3 TGTGCCAGCTCGACAGGGAGCGGAAGCACCATATATTTT CASSTGSGSTIYF
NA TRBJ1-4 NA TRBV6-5 TGTGCCAGCACCCATACTGGGAATGATAAACTGTTTTTT CASTHTGNDKLFF
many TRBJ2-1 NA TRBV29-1 TGCAGCGTTGGCAACCCGGATGAGCATTTCTTC CSVGNPDEHFF
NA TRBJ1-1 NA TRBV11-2 TGTGCCAGCAGCTTGCAAGTGCTGGGAACTGAAACTTTCTTC CASSLQVLGTETFF
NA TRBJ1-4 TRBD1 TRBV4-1 TGCGCCAGCAGTCAAGTTAGGACAGGCGGTGAAAAACTGTTTTTT CASSQVRTGGEKLFF
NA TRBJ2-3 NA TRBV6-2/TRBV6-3 TGTGCCAACAGTCCCTACAGAAACACAGATACGCAGTATTTT CANSPYRNTDTQYF
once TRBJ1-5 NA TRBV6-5 TGTGTCAGTGCAGTGGCGGAATACAATCAGCCCCAGCATTTT CVSAVAEYNQPQHF
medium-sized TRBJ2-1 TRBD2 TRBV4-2 TGTGCCAGCAGCCAAGAAAGACTAGCGGGCTGGAATGAGCAGTTCTTC CASSQERLAGWNEQFF
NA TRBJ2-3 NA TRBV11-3 TGTGCCAGCAGCTTAATAGGCACAGATACGCAGTATTTT CASSLIGTDTQYF
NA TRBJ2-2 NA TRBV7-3 TGTACCAGTAGCTTAATAAACACCGGGGAGCTGTTTTTT CTSSLINTGELFF
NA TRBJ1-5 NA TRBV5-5 TGTGCCAGCAGCGTTAATCCGGACTGGAATCAGCCCGAGCATTTC CASSVNPDWNQPEHF
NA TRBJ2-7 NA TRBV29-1 TGCAGCATTTCCAGGGACCCAACCTACGAGCAGTACTTC CSISRDPTYEQYF
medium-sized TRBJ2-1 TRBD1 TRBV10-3 TGTGCCATCAGTGACCCCGGGACAGGTTCCTACAATGAGCAGTTCTTC CAISDPGTGSYNEQFF
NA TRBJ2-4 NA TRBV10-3 TGTGCCATCAGTGCACACCGGGGAGGCATTCAGTACTTC CAISAHRGGIQYF
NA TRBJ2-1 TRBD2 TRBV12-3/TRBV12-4 TGTGCCAGCAGCCTAGCGGGAGGGTCACGCGATGAGCAGTTCTTC CASSLAGGSRDEQFF
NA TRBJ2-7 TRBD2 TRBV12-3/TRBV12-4 TGTGCCAGCACCGGAGCGGGAGCCGAGCAGTACTTC CASTGAGAEQYF
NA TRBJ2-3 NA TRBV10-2 TGCGCCAGTAGTATAGCAGATACGCAGTATTTT CASSIADTQYF
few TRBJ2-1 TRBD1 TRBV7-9 TGTGCCAGCAGCCTAGACAGGGGCTTCTACAATGAGCAGTTCTTC CASSLDRGFYNEQFF
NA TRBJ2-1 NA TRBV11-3 TGTGCCAGCAGCTTGGGCCTTACTAGCACCTCCTACAATGAGCGGTTCTTC CASSLGLTSTSYNERFF
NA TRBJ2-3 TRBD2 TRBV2 TGTGCCAGCAGTGAAGGAACTAGCGGCCACACAGATACGCAGTATTTT CASSEGTSGHTDTQYF
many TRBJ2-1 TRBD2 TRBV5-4 TGTGCCAGCAGCGCCGGACTAGCGGGAGCGGGCAATGAGCAGTTCTTC CASSAGLAGAGNEQFF
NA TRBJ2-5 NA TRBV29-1 TGTAGCGTTGAAGGAGGTGGAGTGCTCCGAGAAGAGACCCAGTACTTC CSVEGGGVLREETQYF
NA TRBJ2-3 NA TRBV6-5 TGTACCAGCAAAGATCTTAGCACAGATACGCAGTATTTT CTSKDLSTDTQYF
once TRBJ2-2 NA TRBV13 TGTGTCAGCAGCAACCGGGGCCTCACCGGGGAGCTGTTTTTT CVSSNRGLTGELFF
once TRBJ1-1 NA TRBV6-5 TGTGACAGCAGTTACCGGACAGAGCTGATCACTGAAGCTTTCTTT CDSSYRTELITEAFF
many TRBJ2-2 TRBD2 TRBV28 TGTGCCAGCAGTTTAGGACTAGCGGGAGTTACCGGGGAGCTGTTTTTT CASSLGLAGVTGELFF
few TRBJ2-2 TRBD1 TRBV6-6 TGTGTCAGCAGTGTAGTACCGGGACAGGGGTTGCCCGGGGAACTGTTTTTT CVSSVVPGQGLPGELFF
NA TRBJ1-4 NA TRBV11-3 TGTGCCAGCAGCTTAGAAGGGGCGGATGAAAAACTGTTTTTT CASSLEGADEKLFF
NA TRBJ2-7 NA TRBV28 TGTGCCAACAGTCCCGGCAAGGCCTACGGGCAGTACTTC CANSPGKAYGQYF
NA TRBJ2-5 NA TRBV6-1 TGTGTCAGCATCCCGTTTGGCAGCGGCAACCAAGAGACCCAGTACTTC CVSIPFGSGNQETQYF
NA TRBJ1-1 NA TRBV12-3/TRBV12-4 TGCGCCAGCAGTTTGGGGGGACGGGAAGGGGACTCTGAAGCTTTCTTT CASSLGGREGDSEAFF
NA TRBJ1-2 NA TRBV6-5 TGTGCCAGCAGTTACACGGCGACAGTTAACTATGGATACACCTTC CASSYTATVNYGYTF
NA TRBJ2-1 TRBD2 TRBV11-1 TGTGCCAGCAGCTCGGGACCAGCGGGAGGATTGCAGTTCTTC CASSSGPAGGLQFF
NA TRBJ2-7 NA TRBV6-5 TGTGCCTGCAGACACCCTCGGACAGCGTCCTACGAGCAGTACTTC CACRHPRTASYEQYF
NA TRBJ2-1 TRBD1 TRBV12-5 TGTACTAGTGGTTTGGGACAGGGGTCCTACAATGAGCAGTTCTTT CTSGLGQGSYNEQFF
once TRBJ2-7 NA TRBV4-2 TGTGCCAACAGCCAAGTAGGGGCAGTCTACGAGCAGTACTTC CANSQVGAVYEQYF
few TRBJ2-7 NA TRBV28 TGTGCCAGCAGTCCTCGGGGCTACGAGCAGTACTTC CASSPRGYEQYF
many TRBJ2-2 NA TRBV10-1 TGCGCCAGCACCGAGACCTTAAACACCGGGGAGCTGTTTTTT CASTETLNTGELFF
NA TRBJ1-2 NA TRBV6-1 TGTGCCAACAGTGAACTCGAGACAGCCTTCTATGGCTACACCTTC CANSELETAFYGYTF
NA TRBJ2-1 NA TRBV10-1 TGCGCCAACTGTCCCGGGACCGCATCCTTGTTCTTC CANCPGTASLFF